This T cell receptor beta chain was sequenced during a study of response to subunit inactivated influenza vaccine. On this clonotype: Antigen: not known.

Each CDR3 protein gets one entry after TCRdb re-called the RT-PCR reads with MiXCR. The repertoire includes 400,000 to 650,000 distinct CDR3 sequences, less than 7.5% of them detected once, and 13% sits in the top ten. The germline V gene encodes CDR1 SEHNR and CDR2 FQNEAQ (reference sequence). The length of the CDR3 is 14 residues. The V end lost 8 bases, the J end lost 6 bases, and 19 bases lay between the germline ends. Study findings and constraints: The authors put forward the suggestion that each seasonal influenza vaccination may bring in only a limited number of new T cells.

The chain has TRBV7-9 and TRBJ1-1, with D uncertain. The sample in question was PBMCs from blood, obtained around 2 years after vaccination. This receptor was obtained from a man aged 45 to 75 who received an inactivated influenza vaccine. The CDR3 protein is CASRRADGVPEAFF. The CDR3 DNA reads as TGTGCCAGCCGTAGGGCAGATGGGGTCCCTGAAGCTTTCTTT.